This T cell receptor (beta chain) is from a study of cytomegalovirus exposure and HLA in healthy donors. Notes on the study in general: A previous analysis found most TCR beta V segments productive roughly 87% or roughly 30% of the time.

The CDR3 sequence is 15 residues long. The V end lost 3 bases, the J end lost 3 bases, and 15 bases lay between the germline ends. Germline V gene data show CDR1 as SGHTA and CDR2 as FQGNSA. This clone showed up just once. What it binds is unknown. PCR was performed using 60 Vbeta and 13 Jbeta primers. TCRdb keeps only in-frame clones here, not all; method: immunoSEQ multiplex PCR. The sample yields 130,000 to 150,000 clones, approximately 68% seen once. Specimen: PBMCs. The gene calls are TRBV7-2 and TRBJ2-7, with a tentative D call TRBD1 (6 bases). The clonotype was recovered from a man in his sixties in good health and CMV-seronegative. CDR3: CASSFGRDTDYEQYF. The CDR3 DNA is TGTGCCAGCAGCTTTGGCCGGGACACTGACTACGAGCAGTACTTC.